Listed below are T cell receptor beta chains from one sample, sequenced in a study of blood T cell repertoires in COVID-19. Sequencing used immunoSEQ multiplex PCR; TCRdb keeps in-frame clones, though not all of them. Here the sample spans roughly 300,000 clones, approximately 90% being singletons. Material: PBMCs or T cells enriched from blood (not recorded which). These receptors all come from a woman between 18 and 29 years old who had recovered from COVID-19. CDR3s include the opening cysteine and the closing phenylalanine or tryptophan. D genes are given only for firm matches. Some rows mark clone size as missing; the rest say once, few, many or name a class of expanded clone.

CDR3: CASSDPLTNEKLFF; DNA: TGTGCCAGCAGTGATCCTCTAACTAATGAAAAACTGTTTTTT; V: TRBV6-1; size: NA; J: TRBJ1-4; D: NA
CDR3: CAWSVAGDSPLHF; DNA: TGTGCCTGGAGTGTAGCAGGGGACTCACCCCTCCACTTT; V: TRBV30; size: NA; J: TRBJ1-6; D: NA
CDR3: CASSPMGGAGELFF; DNA: TGTGCCAGCAGCCCGATGGGCGGGGCCGGGGAGCTGTTTTTT; V: TRBV6-5; size: NA; J: TRBJ2-2; D: NA
CDR3: CASSFWRSQGTEAFF; DNA: TGTGCCAGCAGCTTTTGGAGATCACAAGGCACTGAAGCTTTCTTT; V: TRBV5-6; size: NA; J: TRBJ1-1; D: NA
CDR3: CASSLSTGGGTEAFF; DNA: TGTGCCAGCAGTTTATCGACAGGGGGTGGCACTGAAGCTTTCTTT; V: TRBV27; size: NA; J: TRBJ1-1; D: TRBD1
CDR3: CASSYGQGTQPQHF; DNA: TGTGCCAGCAGTTACGGGCAGGGAACTCAGCCCCAGCATTTT; V: TRBV6-5; size: NA; J: TRBJ1-5; D: NA
CDR3: CSVVQDGTGELFF; DNA: TGCAGCGTTGTCCAGGATGGAACCGGGGAGCTGTTTTTT; V: TRBV29-1; size: few; J: TRBJ2-2; D: NA
CDR3: CASSQGATNYGYTF; DNA: TGCGCCAGCAGCCAAGGCGCAACTAACTATGGCTACACCTTC; V: TRBV4-1; size: NA; J: TRBJ1-2; D: NA
CDR3: CASSLDMNTEAFF; DNA: TGTGCCAGCAGCTTGGACATGAACACTGAAGCTTTCTTT; V: TRBV5-4; size: NA; J: TRBJ1-1; D: NA
CDR3: CASSRGPGDTEAFF; DNA: TGTGCCAGCAGCCGAGGGCCGGGAGACACTGAAGCTTTCTTT; V: TRBV6-6; size: NA; J: TRBJ1-1; D: NA
CDR3: CASSPGQKETQYF; DNA: TGTGCCAGCAGCCCGGGACAAAAAGAGACCCAGTACTTC; V: TRBV7-2; size: NA; J: TRBJ2-5; D: NA
CDR3: CASTGRTGNTYGYTF; DNA: TGTGCCAGCACTGGGCGGACAGGAAATACCTATGGCTACACCTTC; V: TRBV6-6; size: NA; J: TRBJ1-2; D: TRBD1
CDR3: CASSRDNQPQHF; DNA: TGTGCCAGCAGTCGGGACAATCAGCCCCAGCATTTT; V: TRBV12-3/TRBV12-4; size: few; J: TRBJ1-5; D: NA
CDR3: CASSFGQGSYEQYF; DNA: TGTGCCAGCAGCTTTGGACAGGGTTCCTACGAGCAGTACTTC; V: TRBV5-6; size: NA; J: TRBJ2-7; D: TRBD1
CDR3: CASSSRQGVYEQYF; DNA: TGTGCCAGCAGCTCCCGACAGGGAGTCTACGAGCAGTACTTC; V: TRBV7-9; size: NA; J: TRBJ2-7; D: TRBD1
CDR3: CASSFWTGGRNQPQHF; DNA: TGTGCCAGCAGTTTCTGGACAGGGGGGAGGAATCAGCCCCAGCATTTT; V: TRBV6-6; size: NA; J: TRBJ1-5; D: TRBD1
CDR3: CASSTRTGQGTDTQYF; DNA: TGTGCCAGCAGCACCAGGACAGGGCAGGGCACAGATACGCAGTATTTT; V: TRBV7-3; size: NA; J: TRBJ2-3; D: TRBD1
CDR3: CASSALSGREGTDTQYF; DNA: TGTGCCAGCAGTGCTCTTAGCGGGAGAGAGGGCACAGATACGCAGTATTTT; V: TRBV2; size: NA; J: TRBJ2-3; D: TRBD2
CDR3: CASSSLTGGSYDTGELFF; DNA: TGTGCCAGCTCATCTCTAACAGGGGGCAGCTATGACACCGGGGAGCTGTTTTTT; V: TRBV18; size: NA; J: TRBJ2-2; D: TRBD1
CDR3: CASTLIAGAYTDTQYF; DNA: TGTGCCAGCACCCTTATAGCGGGAGCTTATACAGATACGCAGTATTTT; V: TRBV2; size: NA; J: TRBJ2-3; D: TRBD2
CDR3: CASSLWAGADTEAFF; DNA: TGTGCCAGCAGTTTATGGGCGGGGGCGGACACTGAAGCTTTCTTT; V: TRBV27; size: NA; J: TRBJ1-1; D: NA
CDR3: CASSLRGGGYGYTF; DNA: TGTGCCAGCAGCTTGAGGGGAGGAGGGTATGGCTACACCTTC; V: TRBV5-8; size: NA; J: TRBJ1-2; D: NA
CDR3: CASSSLGGNYGYTF; DNA: TGTGCCAGTAGTTCCCTCGGGGGAAACTATGGCTACACCTTC; V: TRBV19; size: NA; J: TRBJ1-2; D: NA
CDR3: CASSPSDRGRLSTDTQYF; DNA: TGTGCCAGCTCACCTTCGGACAGGGGCCGGCTTAGCACAGATACGCAGTATTTT; V: TRBV18; size: NA; J: TRBJ2-3; D: TRBD1
CDR3: CASSFGQGIGTDTQYF; DNA: TGTGCCAGCAGCTTCGGACAGGGTATTGGCACAGATACGCAGTATTTT; V: TRBV7-3; size: once; J: TRBJ2-3; D: TRBD1
CDR3: CASSQGLAGSYEQYF; DNA: TGTGCCAGTAGTCAAGGACTAGCGGGGTCCTACGAGCAGTACTTC; V: TRBV19; size: NA; J: TRBJ2-7; D: TRBD2
CDR3: CASSYRGEAFF; DNA: TGTGCCAGCAGTTACAGGGGTGAAGCTTTCTTT; V: TRBV6-5; size: NA; J: TRBJ1-1; D: NA
CDR3: CASSPGGRYEQYF; DNA: TGTGCCAGCTCACCAGGGGGCAGGTACGAGCAGTACTTC; V: TRBV18; size: few; J: TRBJ2-7; D: NA
CDR3: CASSDGDRSSYNEQFF; DNA: TGTGCCAGCAGCGACGGGGACAGGAGCTCCTACAATGAGCAGTTCTTC; V: TRBV7-9; size: NA; J: TRBJ2-1; D: TRBD1
CDR3: CASSQDTSSYEQYF; DNA: TGTGCCAGCAGCCAAGATACTAGCTCCTACGAGCAGTACTTC; V: TRBV4-2; size: NA; J: TRBJ2-7; D: NA
CDR3: CASRGTARTEAFF; DNA: TGTGCCAGCCGAGGGACAGCCAGGACTGAAGCTTTCTTT; V: TRBV27; size: NA; J: TRBJ1-1; D: TRBD1
CDR3: CASSERGYTGELFF; DNA: TGTGCCAGCAGTGAACGCGGATACACCGGGGAGCTGTTTTTT; V: TRBV6-1; size: NA; J: TRBJ2-2; D: NA
CDR3: CASTRTSGFLPYNEQFF; DNA: TGCGCCAGCACCCGGACTAGCGGATTCCTCCCCTACAATGAGCAGTTCTTC; V: TRBV10-2; size: NA; J: TRBJ2-1; D: TRBD2
CDR3: CASSLPSTDTQYF; DNA: TGTGCCAGCAGTTTACCTAGCACAGATACGCAGTATTTT; V: TRBV27; size: once; J: TRBJ2-3; D: NA
CDR3: CASSLWTGSGYTF; DNA: TGTGCCAGCAGCCTATGGACAGGGAGCGGCTACACCTTC; V: TRBV3-1/TRBV3-2; size: NA; J: TRBJ1-2; D: TRBD1
CDR3: CASRPRGATRNEQFF; DNA: TGTGCCAGCAGGCCACGGGGGGCCACTCGAAATGAGCAGTTCTTC; V: TRBV5-4; size: NA; J: TRBJ2-1; D: NA
CDR3: CASSQGSGYGYTF; DNA: TGTGCCAGCAGCCAAGGGTCAGGCTATGGCTACACCTTC; V: TRBV3-1/TRBV3-2; size: NA; J: TRBJ1-2; D: NA
CDR3: CASSYRGGQPQHF; DNA: TGTGCCAGCAGCTACCGCGGAGGTCAGCCCCAGCATTTT; V: TRBV7-2; size: NA; J: TRBJ1-5; D: NA
CDR3: CASSPGQLDYGYTF; DNA: TGTGCCAGCTCACCGGGACAGTTAGACTATGGCTACACCTTC; V: TRBV18; size: NA; J: TRBJ1-2; D: TRBD1
CDR3: CASSERTAYGYTF; DNA: TGTGCCAGCAGTGAGAGGACAGCCTATGGCTACACCTTC; V: TRBV2; size: NA; J: TRBJ1-2; D: NA
CDR3: CASSLALTGFQETQYF; DNA: TGCGCCAGCAGCTTGGCCTTGACAGGGTTTCAAGAGACCCAGTACTTC; V: TRBV5-1; size: NA; J: TRBJ2-5; D: TRBD1
CDR3: CASSVEGQGAYGYTF; DNA: TGTGCCAGCAGCGTAGAGGGACAGGGGGCCTATGGCTACACCTTC; V: TRBV9; size: once; J: TRBJ1-2; D: TRBD1
CDR3: CASSLETGPQKTLHF; DNA: TGCGCCAGCAGCTTGGAGACAGGGCCACAAAAAACCCTCCACTTT; V: TRBV5-1; size: few; J: TRBJ1-6; D: TRBD1
CDR3: CASSMGGYSNQPQHF; DNA: TGTGCCAGTAGTATGGGAGGGTATAGCAATCAGCCCCAGCATTTT; V: TRBV19; size: few; J: TRBJ1-5; D: NA
CDR3: CASSLEPGDHGYTF; DNA: TGTGCCAGCAGCTTAGAACCAGGGGACCATGGCTACACCTTC; V: TRBV7-2; size: NA; J: TRBJ1-2; D: NA
CDR3: CASSLAFGQGAYEQYF; DNA: TGTGCCAGCAGCTTAGCCTTTGGACAGGGGGCCTACGAGCAGTACTTC; V: TRBV7-2; size: NA; J: TRBJ2-7; D: TRBD1
CDR3: CASSSGQGAAREQYF; DNA: TGTGCCAGCAGCTCGGGACAGGGGGCGGCTCGCGAGCAGTACTTC; V: TRBV7-8; size: NA; J: TRBJ2-7; D: TRBD1
CDR3: CASSLGIAGVLNEQYF; DNA: TGCGCCAGCAGCTTGGGCATAGCGGGAGTCCTCAACGAGCAGTACTTC; V: TRBV5-1; size: NA; J: TRBJ2-7; D: TRBD2
CDR3: CASSVGGRRTDTQYF; DNA: TGTGCCAGCAGCGTAGGCGGGAGACGGACAGATACGCAGTATTTT; V: TRBV9; size: NA; J: TRBJ2-3; D: TRBD2
CDR3: CASSGKGPSGNTIYF; DNA: TGCGCCAGCAGCGGGAAGGGGCCCTCTGGAAACACCATATATTTT; V: TRBV5-1; size: NA; J: TRBJ1-3; D: NA
CDR3: CASSLGPFGTQYF; DNA: TGTGCCAGCAGTTTGGGCCCTTTCGGGACCCAGTACTTC; V: TRBV6-6; size: NA; J: TRBJ2-5; D: NA
CDR3: CASTYRGSNGYTF; DNA: TGTGCCAGTACTTATAGAGGGTCCAATGGCTACACCTTC; V: TRBV19; size: NA; J: TRBJ1-2; D: NA
CDR3: CASSGGADYYEQYF; DNA: TGTGCCAGCAGTGGCGGGGCAGACTACTACGAGCAGTACTTC; V: TRBV25-1; size: few; J: TRBJ2-7; D: NA
CDR3: CASSKTRTGHFNQPQHF; DNA: TGTGCCAGCAGCAAAACGAGGACAGGGCACTTTAATCAGCCCCAGCATTTT; V: TRBV21-1; size: NA; J: TRBJ1-5; D: NA
CDR3: CASSLAGSSYNEQFF; DNA: TGTGCCAGCAGCTTAGCCGGGAGCTCCTACAATGAGCAGTTCTTC; V: TRBV11-1; size: NA; J: TRBJ2-1; D: NA